The rows below give T cell receptor beta chains drawn from one sample of a study of T-cell memory formation after mild COVID-19. TCRdb re-analysed the 5' RACE reads in MiXCR, keeping a single row per CDR3 protein. The sample contains approximately 60,000 distinct CDR3 sequences, 9.3% of which appear only once. Sequenced sample: PBMCs or a T cell subset sorted from them (not recorded which). These receptors all come from a young man who had mild COVID-19 (a few samples of this study predate the infection). Cell type and time point are not known. Both conserved end residues are part of each CDR3. A D gene is named only where the DNA matches it firmly. Some rows mark clone size as missing; the rest say once, few, many or name a class of expanded clone.

TRBV7-3	TRBD1	once	TRBJ2-1	CASSPGTGGYNEQFF	TGTGCCAGCAGCCCCGGGACAGGGGGCTACAATGAGCAGTTCTTC
TRBV27	TRBD2	many	TRBJ2-5	CASSFHKLAGRPETQYF	TGTGCCAGCAGTTTCCACAAACTAGCGGGACGGCCTGAGACCCAGTACTTC
TRBV7-3	-	many	TRBJ2-1	CASSFFGSGFNEQFF	TGTGCCAGCAGCTTTTTTGGGTCCGGGTTCAATGAGCAGTTCTTC
TRBV6-1	-	few	TRBJ1-1	CASSAGNTEAFF	TGTGCCAGCAGTGCCGGGAACACTGAAGCTTTCTTT
TRBV5-1	TRBD2	many	TRBJ2-2	CASSSGGTSRPRELFF	TGCGCCAGCAGCTCGGGGGGGACTAGCAGGCCGCGGGAGCTGTTTTTT
TRBV7-3	TRBD1	few	TRBJ2-1	CASSLTGGAGNEQFF	TGTGCCAGCAGCCTAACAGGGGGCGCTGGAAATGAGCAGTTCTTC
TRBV5-4	-	-	TRBJ2-3	CASSLPAGIDTQYF	TGTGCCAGCAGCCTGCCGGCGGGGATAGATACGCAGTATTTT
TRBV7-2	-	many	TRBJ1-1	CASSLSRWNTEAFF	TGTGCCAGCAGCTTAAGCCGTTGGAACACTGAAGCTTTCTTT
TRBV29-1	TRBD1	few	TRBJ2-7	CSGGTGGYEQYF	TGCAGCGGCGGGACAGGGGGCTACGAGCAGTACTTC
TRBV5-1	TRBD1	few	TRBJ1-3	CASSAGTGASGNTIYF	TGCGCCAGCAGCGCCGGGACAGGGGCCTCTGGAAACACCATATATTTT
TRBV15	-	few	TRBJ2-3	CATSEQPDTQYF	TGTGCCACCAGCGAACAGCCAGATACGCAGTATTTT
TRBV5-1	-	many	TRBJ2-7	CASSSVFRGRYEQYF	TGCGCCAGCAGCTCGGTCTTTCGGGGTCGCTACGAGCAGTACTTC
TRBV7-8	-	-	TRBJ2-5	CASSRRAGRKETQYF	TGTGCCAGCAGCCGGAGGGCAGGGCGGAAAGAGACCCAGTACTTC